A single sample is the source of the 25 T cell receptor beta chains below, sequenced in a study of blood T cell repertoires in COVID-19. TCRdb's copy holds only in-frame clones and misses some; the assay was immunoSEQ multiplex PCR. The sample shows some 65,000 clones, over 85% of them seen only once. Sample: peripheral blood. These receptors came from a man in his 70s with active COVID-19.

The chain links TRBV10-3 to TRBJ1-1; TRBD1 agrees at 7 bases. V lost 4 bases, J lost 5 bases, and 7 bases stayed unmatched. From germline, CDR1 is ENHRY and CDR2 SYGVKD. This CDR3 is built from 14 residues. The CDR3 is CAISADRVRTEAFF. CDR3 sequence (DNA): TGTGCCATCAGTGCCGACAGGGTCAGGACTGAAGCTTTCTTT.

The rearrangement joins TRBV7-9 to TRBJ1-1; tentative D call: TRBD1 (6 bases). Germline V gene data show CDR1 as SEHNR and CDR2 as FQNEAQ (reference sequence). CDR3 length: 17 amino acids. The ends were cut back, 5 bases at V and 3 bases at J, with 22 bases in the middle. CDR3 in amino acids: CASSPKTGSLVYTEAFF. The CDR3 nucleotides are TGTGCCAGCAGCCCTAAGACAGGCTCCTTGGTGTACACTGAAGCTTTCTTT.

This clone was recorded once. V gene TRBV3-1 (or the pseudogene TRBV3-2) combines with J gene TRBJ1-4; TRBD1 matches 7 bases. Germline V CDR1 and CDR2: LGHDT, YNNKEL (reference sequence). This CDR3 has 15 amino acids. V trimming: 4 bases; J trimming: 3 bases; junction bases outside the gene matches: 5. CDR3 residues: CASSLAGTANEKLFF. The CDR3 nucleotides read TGTGCCAGCAGCCTGGCGGGGACAGCTAATGAAAAACTGTTTTTT.

The CDR3 reads CASSFYETQYF. As DNA, the CDR3 is TGTGCCAGCAGTTTCTATGAGACCCAGTACTTC. The J gene is TRBJ2-5, the V gene TRBV28; D is unclear. CDR1 is MDHEN and CDR2 is SYDVKM in the germline V gene. V lost 3 bases, J lost 5 bases, and 4 bases lay in between. The CDR3 is 11 amino acids.

V usage is TRBV3-1 (or the pseudogene TRBV3-2) and J usage is TRBJ2-5; the D gene is possibly TRBD2 (5 bases). There are 16 residues in the CDR3. Germline V lookup: CDR1 LGHDT, CDR2 YNNKEL (reference sequence). Trimming took off 0 bases at V and 4 bases at J, with 15 bases between the two ends. CDR3 residues: CASSQDFATAGETQYF. DNA for the CDR3: TGTGCCAGCAGCCAAGATTTCGCCACGGCGGGAGAGACCCAGTACTTC.

This sequence joins TRBV5-1 and TRBJ1-3, with 7 bases identical to TRBD1. Trimming took 2 bases from V and 4 from J; bases not matched to a gene: 12. Germline V gene data show CDR1 as SGHRS and CDR2 as YFSETQ. The CDR3 spans 17 residues. DNA of the CDR3: TGCGCCAGCAGCTTCACCGGGACAGCCATCTCCGGAAACACCATATATTTT. As protein: CASSFTGTAISGNTIYF. The full variable domain, in which reference TRBV5-1 and TRBJ1-3 provide the parts outside the CDR3, is KAGVTQTPRYLIKTRGQQVTLSCSPISGHRSVSWYQQTPGQGLQFLFEYFSETQRNKGNFPGRFSGRQFSNSRSEMNVSTLELGDSALYLCASSFTGTAISGNTIYFGEGSWLTVV.

The chain is built from TRBV19 and TRBJ1-5; 7 bases agree with TRBD1. The CDR3 contains 15 residues. The germline CDR1 and CDR2 sequences are LNHDA and SQIVND (reference sequence). J gave up 1 base and V 5 bases, and 5 bases lay outside the gene matches. The CDR3 DNA is TGTGCCAGTAGTGTGGGACAGCCGAGCAATCAGCCCCAGCATTTT. The encoded protein is CASSVGQPSNQPQHF.

The J gene is TRBJ2-5, the V gene TRBV7-6; D is unclear. The V gene lost 5 bases and the J gene lost 5 bases, with 6 bases spanning the gap. This CDR3 spans 11 amino acids. Germline V gene sequence: CDR1 SGHVS, CDR2 FNYEAQ. The CDR3 bases are TGTGCCAGCAGCCTCCAGGAGACCCAGTACTTC. The encoded protein is CASSLQETQYF.

The chain joins TRBV2 to TRBJ2-3, with 12 bases fitting TRBD2. The CDR3 is 16 residues long. The germline gives CDR1 SNHLY, CDR2 FYNNEI. V trimming: 7 bases; J trimming: 2 bases; junction bases outside the gene matches: 7. The CDR3 loop reads CASILGLAGITDTQYF. The CDR3 nucleotides are TGTGCCAGCATCTTAGGACTAGCGGGGATCACAGATACGCAGTATTTT.

This rearrangement joins TRBV11-1 to TRBJ1-4; D is undetermined. In germline, CDR1 is SGHAT, CDR2 FQDESV (reference sequence). V gave up 4 bases and J gave up 4 bases, with 7 bases separating them. The CDR3 spans 13 residues. The CDR3 nucleotides are TGTGCCAGCAGCTCAGGTCTTAATGAAAAACTGTTTTTT. This sequence encodes CASSSGLNEKLFF.

The chain couples TRBV15 to TRBJ2-2; TRBD1 matches 10 bases. This CDR3 contains 15 residues. With 5 bases clipped from V and 6 bases from J, the junction kept 6 bases outside the gene matches. Germline assignment: CDR1 LNHNV and CDR2 YYDKDF (reference sequence). For the CDR3, the DNA is TGTGCCACCAGCGTTCGACAGGGGGCCGCCGGGGAGCTGTTTTTT. Translated, it gives CATSVRQGAAGELFF.

V is TRBV18 and J is TRBJ2-4, with a possible D match to TRBD1 (5 bases). Trimming stripped 3 bases from V and 0 bases from J, with 12 bases between. The CDR3 consists of 16 residues. Per germline, CDR1 KGHSH and CDR2 LQKENI. CDR3 nucleotide sequence: TGTGCCAGCTCACCCCAGGGTGACCTAGCCAAAAACATTCAGTACTTC. Translation: CASSPQGDLAKNIQYF.

As regards this clone: The junction departs from the called germline gene at one end, perhaps through a read error. The rearrangement uses TRBV12-5 and TRBJ2-1; TRBD1 matches 7 bases. In germline, CDR1 is LGHNT, CDR2 FRNRAP. CDR3 size: 16 residues. The CDR3: CASGLEVGTANNEQFF. In nucleotides, the CDR3 is TGTGCTAGTGGCTTGGAAGTCGGGACAGCCAACAATGAGCAGTTCTTC.

The CDR3 bases are TGTGCCAGCAGCTTAGGGGGTAGCGGGATAGAGACCCAGTACTTC. It yields the protein CASSLGGSGIETQYF. The chain combines TRBV7-7 with TRBJ2-5; 8 bases are a match to TRBD2. The CDR3 is 15 residues long. V shed 1 base and J 4 bases; nucleotides not matched to a gene: 5. CDR1 and CDR2 from the germline V gene are SSHAT and FNYEAQ (reference sequence).

This clone has only a few counts. This chain links TRBV5-5 with TRBJ1-3; unclear D gene. CDR3 length: 15 amino acids. Germline CDR1 is SGHKS and CDR2 is YYEKEE (reference sequence). With 0 bases removed from V and 0 bases from J, the gap between germline ends came to 7 bases. The CDR3 coding sequence is TGTGCCAGCAGCTTGGCGGTCAACTCTGGAAACACCATATATTTT. Translating it yields CASSLAVNSGNTIYF.

The genes are TRBV6-2 or TRBV6-3 and TRBJ2-3; 8 bases line up with TRBD1. The CDR3 spans 16 residues. The germline CDR1 and CDR2 sequences are MNHEY and SVGEGT. V lost 0 bases to trimming and J lost 2 bases; unmatched junction nucleotides: 4. The chain's CDR3 is CASSYSGQEVTDTQYF. Here the CDR3 DNA reads TGTGCCAGCAGTTACTCGGGACAGGAGGTCACAGATACGCAGTATTTT.

The V call is TRBV2, the J call TRBJ2-1, with 14 bases that match TRBD2. The CDR3 runs 17 residues. CDR1 and CDR2 (germline): SNHLY, FYNNEI. The junction had 4 bases not matched to a gene; V was cut back by 6 bases and J by 0 bases. The DNA for the CDR3 is TGTGCCAGCAGGCGGACTAGCGGGGGGAGCTCCTACAATGAGCAGTTCTTC. It specifies CASRRTSGGSSYNEQFF.

V is TRBV27 and J is TRBJ1-4, with a possible D match to TRBD1 (5 bases). V lost 1 base to trimming and J lost 7 bases, with 13 bases between them. From germline, CDR1 is MNHEY and CDR2 SMNVEV (reference sequence). The CDR3 runs 15 residues. CDR3 coding DNA: TGTGCCAGCAGTTTATGGGGCTCCGGACGTGAAAAACTGTTTTTT. Its translation is CASSLWGSGREKLFF.

This clone was counted once. The chain carries TRBV6-5 and TRBJ1-1; 8 nucleotides agree with TRBD1. CDR1 is MNHEY and CDR2 is SVGAGI in the germline V gene. V lost 6 bases and J lost 1; bases outside the gene matches: 4. The CDR3 has 14 amino acids. CDR3 nucleotide sequence: TGTGCCAGCAGGACCGGACAGGGGAACACTGAAGCTTTCTTT. Encoded protein: CASRTGQGNTEAFF.

Concerning this clone itself: The same CDR3 is also encoded by other DNA sequences in this sample. The rearrangement uses TRBV6-2 or TRBV6-3 and TRBJ2-2; tentative D call: TRBD1 (6 bases). Germline loops: CDR1 MNHEY, CDR2 SVGEGT. This CDR3 is 14 amino acids long. V was clipped by 2 bases and J by 4 bases, with 8 bases between them. The CDR3 sequence is CASSYSRGTGELFF. In DNA form, the CDR3 reads TGTGCCAGCAGTTACAGCAGGGGCACCGGGGAGCTGTTTTTT.

The V gene is TRBV7-2, the J gene TRBJ2-3; 8 nucleotides match TRBD2. In germline, CDR1 is SGHTA, CDR2 FQGNSA. The CDR3 has 16 residues. The trim removed 5 bases at V and 5 bases at J, leaving 12 bases unmatched. The DNA of the CDR3 is TGTGCCAGCAGCGCGGGGAGGCGGGGGGAAGGAGATACGCAGTATTTT. It yields the protein CASSAGRRGEGDTQYF.

This chain connects TRBV4-2 to TRBJ2-3; 13 bases map to TRBD2. J lost 0 bases, V lost 1 base, and 4 bases had no gene match. Germline lookup yields CDR1 LGHNA and CDR2 YNFKEQ. The CDR3 sequence is 18 residues long. The DNA for the CDR3 is TGTGCCAGCAGCCAAGTGACTAGCGGGGGGCCTAGCACAGATACGCAGTATTTT. Translating gives CASSQVTSGGPSTDTQYF.

The CDR3 region is CASRGTGGPYEQYV. CDR3 coding DNA: TGTGCCAGCAGAGGGACAGGGGGACCATACGAGCAGTACGTC. The rearrangement links TRBV6-5 to TRBJ2-7; 11 nucleotides agree with TRBD1. This CDR3 contains 14 residues. From germline, CDR1 is MNHEY and CDR2 SVGAGI. V shed 6 bases, J shed 4 bases, and the junction held 5 bases outside the gene matches.

This chain links TRBV4-2 with TRBJ2-2, with TRBD2 identical over 7 bases. The germline V gene encodes CDR1 LGHNA and CDR2 YNFKEQ. The CDR3 is 16 amino acids. J lost 4 bases, V lost 3 bases, and 8 bases had no gene match. CDR3 nucleotides: TGTGCCAGCAGCCAGGGCGGGGGAGCTGGCACCGGGGAGCTGTTTTTT. Translating it yields CASSQGGGAGTGELFF.

The chain is built from TRBV6-4 and TRBJ1-1; TRBD1 matches 9 bases. The V gene's germline CDR1 is MRHNA and CDR2 SNTAGT. With 6 bases clipped from V and 3 bases from J, the junction kept 5 bases outside the gene matches. The CDR3 sequence is 14 residues long. Here the CDR3 DNA reads TGTGCCAGCAGACGGACAGGGGTGGACACTGAAGCTTTCTTT. It codes for CASRRTGVDTEAFF.